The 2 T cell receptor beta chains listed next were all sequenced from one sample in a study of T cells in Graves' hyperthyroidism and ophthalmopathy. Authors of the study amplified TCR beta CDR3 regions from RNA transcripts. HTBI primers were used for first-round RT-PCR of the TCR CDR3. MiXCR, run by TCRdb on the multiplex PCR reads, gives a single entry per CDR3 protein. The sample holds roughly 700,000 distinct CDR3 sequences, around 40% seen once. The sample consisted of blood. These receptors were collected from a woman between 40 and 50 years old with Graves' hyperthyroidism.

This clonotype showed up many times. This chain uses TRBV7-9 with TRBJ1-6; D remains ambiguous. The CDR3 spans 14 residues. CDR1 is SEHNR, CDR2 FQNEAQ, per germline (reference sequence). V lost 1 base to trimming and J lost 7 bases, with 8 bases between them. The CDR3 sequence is CASSLEPINSPLHF. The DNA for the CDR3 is TGTGCCAGCAGCTTAGAACCGATAAATTCACCCCTCCACTTT.

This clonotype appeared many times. The CDR3 DNA sequence: TGTGCCACCAGTGATGCCAACTCCCTGTACCAAGAGACCCAGTACTTC. Translation: CATSDANSLYQETQYF. The chain has TRBV24-1 and TRBJ2-5; no clear D. Germline lookup yields CDR1 KGHDR and CDR2 SFDVKD. This CDR3 spans 16 amino acids. V was shortened by 3 bases and J by 0 bases, with 13 bases between the two germline ends.